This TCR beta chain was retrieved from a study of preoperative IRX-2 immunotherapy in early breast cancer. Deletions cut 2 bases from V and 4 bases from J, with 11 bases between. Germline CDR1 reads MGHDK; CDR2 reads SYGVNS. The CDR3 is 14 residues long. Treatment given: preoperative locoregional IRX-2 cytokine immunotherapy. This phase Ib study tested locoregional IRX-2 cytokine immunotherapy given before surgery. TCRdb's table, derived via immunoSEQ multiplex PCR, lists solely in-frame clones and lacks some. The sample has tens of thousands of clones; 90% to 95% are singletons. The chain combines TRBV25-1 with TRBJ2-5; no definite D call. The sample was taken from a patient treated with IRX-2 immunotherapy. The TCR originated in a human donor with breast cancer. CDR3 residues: CASSEAQIGETQYF. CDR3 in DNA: TGTGCCAGCAGTGAAGCTCAGATTGGAGAGACCCAGTACTTC.